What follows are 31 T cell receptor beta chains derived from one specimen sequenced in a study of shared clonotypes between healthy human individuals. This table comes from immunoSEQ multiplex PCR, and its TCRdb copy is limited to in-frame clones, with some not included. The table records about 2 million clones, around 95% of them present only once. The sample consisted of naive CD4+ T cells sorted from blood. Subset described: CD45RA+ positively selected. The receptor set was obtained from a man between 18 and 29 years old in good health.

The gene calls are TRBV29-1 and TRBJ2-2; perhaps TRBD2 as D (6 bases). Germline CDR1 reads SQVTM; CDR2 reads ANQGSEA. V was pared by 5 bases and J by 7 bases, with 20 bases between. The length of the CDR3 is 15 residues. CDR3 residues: CSVFVRRGFDGELFF. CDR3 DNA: TGCAGCGTTTTCGTTAGACGGGGGTTCGACGGGGAGCTGTTTTTT.

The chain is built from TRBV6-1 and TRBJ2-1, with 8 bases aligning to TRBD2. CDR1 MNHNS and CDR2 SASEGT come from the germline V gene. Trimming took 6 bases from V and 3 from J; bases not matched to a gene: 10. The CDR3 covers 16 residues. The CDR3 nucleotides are TGTGCCAGCAGCGAAATGGGGCTAGCGGGCTACAATGAGCAGTTCTTC. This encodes CASSEMGLAGYNEQFF.

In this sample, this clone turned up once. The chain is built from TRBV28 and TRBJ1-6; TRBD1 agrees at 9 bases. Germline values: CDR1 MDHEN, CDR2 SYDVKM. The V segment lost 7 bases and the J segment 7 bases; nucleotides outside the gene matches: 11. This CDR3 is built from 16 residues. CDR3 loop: CASTKSGTGRNSPLHF. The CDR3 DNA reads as TGTGCCAGCACGAAGAGCGGGACAGGGCGAAATTCACCCCTCCACTTT.

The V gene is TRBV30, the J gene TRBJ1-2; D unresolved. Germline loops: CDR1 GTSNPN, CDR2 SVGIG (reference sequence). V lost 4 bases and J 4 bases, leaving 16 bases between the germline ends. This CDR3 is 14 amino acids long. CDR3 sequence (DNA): TGTGCCTGGACTCGCTCCGGGAGTCCCTATGGCTACACCTTC. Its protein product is CAWTRSGSPYGYTF.

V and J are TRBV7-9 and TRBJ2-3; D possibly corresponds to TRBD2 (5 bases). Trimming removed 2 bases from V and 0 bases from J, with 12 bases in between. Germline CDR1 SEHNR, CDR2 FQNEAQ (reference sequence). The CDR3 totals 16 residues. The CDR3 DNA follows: TGTGCCAGCAGCTTATTGTTGCGGACTAGCACAGATACGCAGTATTTT. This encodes CASSLLLRTSTDTQYF. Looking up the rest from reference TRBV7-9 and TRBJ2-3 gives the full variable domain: DTGVSQNPRHKITKRGQNVTFRCDPISEHNRLYWYRQTLGQGPEFLTYFQNEAQLEKSRLLSDRFSAERPKGSFSTLEIQRTEQGDSAMYLCASSLLLRTSTDTQYFGPGTRLTVL.

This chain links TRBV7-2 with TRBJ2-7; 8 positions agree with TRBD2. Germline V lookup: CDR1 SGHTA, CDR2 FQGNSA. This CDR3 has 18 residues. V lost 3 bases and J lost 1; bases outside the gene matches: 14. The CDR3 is CASSFAPSGGPFSYEQYF. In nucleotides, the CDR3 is TGTGCCAGCAGCTTCGCCCCCAGCGGGGGACCCTTTTCCTACGAGCAGTACTTC.

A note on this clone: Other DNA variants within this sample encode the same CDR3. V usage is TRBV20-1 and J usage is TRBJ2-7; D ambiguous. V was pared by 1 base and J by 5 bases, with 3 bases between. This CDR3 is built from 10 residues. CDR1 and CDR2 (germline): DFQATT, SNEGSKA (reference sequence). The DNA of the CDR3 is TGCAGTGCTAGAGTGGACGAGCAGTACTTC. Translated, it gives CSARVDEQYF.

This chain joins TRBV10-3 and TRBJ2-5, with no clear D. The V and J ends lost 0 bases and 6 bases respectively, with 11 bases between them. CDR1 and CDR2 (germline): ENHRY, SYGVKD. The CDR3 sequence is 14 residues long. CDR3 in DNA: TGTGCCATCAGTGAGTCCCCCGACCGAAAGACCCAGTACTTC. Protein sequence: CAISESPDRKTQYF.

The CDR3 DNA sequence: TGCGCCAGCAGCTTGGAGGTACTCTACGAGCAGTACTTC. This gives the protein CASSLEVLYEQYF. The chain links TRBV5-1 to TRBJ2-7, with D unclear. Per germline, CDR1 SGHRS and CDR2 YFSETQ. V lost 0 bases to trimming and J lost 3 bases, with 7 bases between them. The CDR3 is made up of 13 amino acids.

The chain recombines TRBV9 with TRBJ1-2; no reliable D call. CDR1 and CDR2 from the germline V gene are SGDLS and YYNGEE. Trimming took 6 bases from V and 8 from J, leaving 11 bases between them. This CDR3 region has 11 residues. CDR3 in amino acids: CASNSPGGYTF. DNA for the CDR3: TGTGCCAGCAACTCTCCGGGAGGCTACACCTTC.

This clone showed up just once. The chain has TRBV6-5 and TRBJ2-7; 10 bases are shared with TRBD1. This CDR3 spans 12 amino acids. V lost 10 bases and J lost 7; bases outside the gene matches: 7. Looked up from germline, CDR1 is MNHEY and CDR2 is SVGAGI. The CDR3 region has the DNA TGTGCCACCCGACAGGGGGCGGGAGAGCAGTACTTC. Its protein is CATRQGAGEQYF.

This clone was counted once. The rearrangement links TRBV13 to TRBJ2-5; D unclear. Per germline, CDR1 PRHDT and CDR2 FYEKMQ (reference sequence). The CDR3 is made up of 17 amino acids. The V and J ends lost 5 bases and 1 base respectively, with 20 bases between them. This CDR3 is CASSPREVGGFQETQYF. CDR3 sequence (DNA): TGTGCCAGCAGCCCTCGAGAGGTGGGTGGCTTCCAAGAGACCCAGTACTTC.

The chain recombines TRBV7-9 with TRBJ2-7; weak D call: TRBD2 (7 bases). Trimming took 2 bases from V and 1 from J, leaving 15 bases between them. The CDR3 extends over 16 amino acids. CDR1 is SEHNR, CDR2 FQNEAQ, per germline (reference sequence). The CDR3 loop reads CASSLTGGRSSYEQYF. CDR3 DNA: TGTGCCAGCAGCTTAACGGGGGGCAGGAGTTCCTACGAGCAGTACTTC.

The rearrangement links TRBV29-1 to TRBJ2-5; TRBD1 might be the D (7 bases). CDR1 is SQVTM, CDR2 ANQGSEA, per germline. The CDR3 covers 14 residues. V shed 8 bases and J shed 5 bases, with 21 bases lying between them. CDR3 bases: TGCAGCACACGCCGGGACAGTGGAGGGGAGACCCAGTACTTC. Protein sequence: CSTRRDSGGETQYF.

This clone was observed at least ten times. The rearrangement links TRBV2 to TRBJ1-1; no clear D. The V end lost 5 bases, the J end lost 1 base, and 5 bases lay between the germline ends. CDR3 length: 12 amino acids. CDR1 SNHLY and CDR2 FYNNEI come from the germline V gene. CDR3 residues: CASSPENTEAFF. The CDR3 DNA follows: TGTGCCAGCAGTCCGGAGAACACTGAAGCTTTCTTT.

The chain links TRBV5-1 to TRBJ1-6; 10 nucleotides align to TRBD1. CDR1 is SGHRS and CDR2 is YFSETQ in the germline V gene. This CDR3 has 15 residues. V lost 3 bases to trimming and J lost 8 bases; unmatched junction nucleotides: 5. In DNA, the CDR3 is TGCGCCAGCAGCTGGGGGGACAGGGGCGATTCACCCCTCCACTTT. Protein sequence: CASSWGDRGDSPLHF.

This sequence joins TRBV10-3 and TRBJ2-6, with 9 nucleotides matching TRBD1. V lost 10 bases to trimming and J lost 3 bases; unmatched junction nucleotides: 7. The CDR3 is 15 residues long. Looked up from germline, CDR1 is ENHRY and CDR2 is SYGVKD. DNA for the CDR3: TGTGCCAGCCGGGACAGGGCCAATGGGGCCAACGTCCTGACTTTC. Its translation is CASRDRANGANVLTF.

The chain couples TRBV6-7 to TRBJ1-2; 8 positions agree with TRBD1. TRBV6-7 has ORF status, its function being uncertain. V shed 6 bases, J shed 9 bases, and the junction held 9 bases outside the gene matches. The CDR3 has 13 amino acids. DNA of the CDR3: TGTGCCAGCAGCTCCGGGACAGGTCCCCGCTACACCTTC. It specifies CASSSGTGPRYTF.

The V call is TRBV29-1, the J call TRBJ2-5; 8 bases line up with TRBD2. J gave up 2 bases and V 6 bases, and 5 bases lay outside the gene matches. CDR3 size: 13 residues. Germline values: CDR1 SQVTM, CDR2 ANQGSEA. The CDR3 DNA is TGCAGCGTAACGGGCGGGGGGCAAGAGACCCAGTACTTC. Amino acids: CSVTGGGQETQYF.

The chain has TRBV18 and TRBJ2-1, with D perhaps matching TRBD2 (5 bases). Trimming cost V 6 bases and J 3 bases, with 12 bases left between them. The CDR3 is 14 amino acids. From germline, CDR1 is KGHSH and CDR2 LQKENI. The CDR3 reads CASSQNRGYNEQFF. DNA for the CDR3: TGTGCCAGCTCGCAAAATCGGGGCTACAATGAGCAGTTCTTC.

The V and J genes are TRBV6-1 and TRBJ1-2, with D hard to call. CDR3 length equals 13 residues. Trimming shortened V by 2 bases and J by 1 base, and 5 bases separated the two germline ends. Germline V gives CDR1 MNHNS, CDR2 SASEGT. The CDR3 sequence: CASSEWSNYGYTF. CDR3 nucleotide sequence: TGTGCCAGCAGTGAATGGAGTAACTATGGCTACACCTTC.

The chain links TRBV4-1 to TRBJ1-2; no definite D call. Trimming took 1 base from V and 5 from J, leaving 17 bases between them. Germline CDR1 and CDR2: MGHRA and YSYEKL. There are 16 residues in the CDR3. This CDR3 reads CASSQGVTAMVYGYTF. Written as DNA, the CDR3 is TGCGCCAGCAGCCAAGGTGTTACAGCGATGGTTTATGGCTACACCTTC.

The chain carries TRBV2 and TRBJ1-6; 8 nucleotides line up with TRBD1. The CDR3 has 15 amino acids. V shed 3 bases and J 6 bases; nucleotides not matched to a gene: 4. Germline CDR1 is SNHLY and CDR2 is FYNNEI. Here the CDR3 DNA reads TGTGCCAGCAGTGAGAGACAGGGGAGTAATTCACCCCTCCACTTT. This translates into CASSERQGSNSPLHF.

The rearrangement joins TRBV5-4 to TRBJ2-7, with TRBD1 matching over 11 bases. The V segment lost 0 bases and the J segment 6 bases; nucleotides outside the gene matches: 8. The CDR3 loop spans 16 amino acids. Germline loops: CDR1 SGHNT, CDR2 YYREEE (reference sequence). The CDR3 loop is CASSLAAGGQGVEQYF. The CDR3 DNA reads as TGTGCCAGCAGCTTGGCGGCGGGGGGACAGGGGGTCGAGCAGTACTTC.

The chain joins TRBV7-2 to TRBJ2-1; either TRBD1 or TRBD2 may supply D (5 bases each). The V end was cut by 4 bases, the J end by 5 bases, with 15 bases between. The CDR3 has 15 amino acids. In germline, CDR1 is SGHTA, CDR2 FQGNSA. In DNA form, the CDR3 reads TGTGCCAGCAGCTGGGGGTCCGCCGTCCACAATGAGCAGTTCTTC. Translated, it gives CASSWGSAVHNEQFF.

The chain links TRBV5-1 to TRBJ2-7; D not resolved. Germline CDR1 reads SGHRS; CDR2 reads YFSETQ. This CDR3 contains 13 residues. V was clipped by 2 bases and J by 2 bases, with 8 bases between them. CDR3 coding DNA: TGCGCCAGCAGCTTCGTAGACGCCTACGAGCAGTACTTC. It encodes CASSFVDAYEQYF. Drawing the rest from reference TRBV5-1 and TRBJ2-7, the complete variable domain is KAGVTQTPRYLIKTRGQQVTLSCSPISGHRSVSWYQQTPGQGLQFLFEYFSETQRNKGNFPGRFSGRQFSNSRSEMNVSTLELGDSALYLCASSFVDAYEQYFGPGTRLTVT.

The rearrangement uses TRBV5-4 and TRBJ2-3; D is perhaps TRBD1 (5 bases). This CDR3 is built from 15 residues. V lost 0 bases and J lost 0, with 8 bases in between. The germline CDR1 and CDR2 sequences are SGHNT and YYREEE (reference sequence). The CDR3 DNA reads TGTGCCAGCAGCTTGGTACAGGAAAGCACAGATACGCAGTATTTT. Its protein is CASSLVQESTDTQYF.

In DNA, the CDR3 is TGTGCCAGCAGTGAAAGGACAGTATACACTGAAGCTTTCTTT. Protein: CASSERTVYTEAFF. The gene calls are TRBV2 and TRBJ1-1, with D maybe TRBD1 (6 bases). V was shortened by 2 bases and J by 3 bases, with 10 bases between the two germline ends. Germline assignment: CDR1 SNHLY and CDR2 FYNNEI. This CDR3 spans 14 amino acids.

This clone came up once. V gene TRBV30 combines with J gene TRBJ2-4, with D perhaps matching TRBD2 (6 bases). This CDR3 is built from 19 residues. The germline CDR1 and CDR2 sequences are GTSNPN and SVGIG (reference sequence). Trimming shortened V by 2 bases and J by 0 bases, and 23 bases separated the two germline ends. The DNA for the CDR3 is TGTGCCTGGAGTCTCCCGGTCCTAACCTCGCGGGGAGCCAAAAACATTCAGTACTTC. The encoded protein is CAWSLPVLTSRGAKNIQYF.

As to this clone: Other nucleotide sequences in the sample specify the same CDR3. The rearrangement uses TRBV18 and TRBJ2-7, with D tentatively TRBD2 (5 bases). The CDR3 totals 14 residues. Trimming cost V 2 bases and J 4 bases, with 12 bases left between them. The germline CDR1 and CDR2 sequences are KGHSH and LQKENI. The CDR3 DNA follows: TGTGCCAGCTCACCAGGACGGAGGACGTACGAGCAGTACTTC. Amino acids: CASSPGRRTYEQYF.

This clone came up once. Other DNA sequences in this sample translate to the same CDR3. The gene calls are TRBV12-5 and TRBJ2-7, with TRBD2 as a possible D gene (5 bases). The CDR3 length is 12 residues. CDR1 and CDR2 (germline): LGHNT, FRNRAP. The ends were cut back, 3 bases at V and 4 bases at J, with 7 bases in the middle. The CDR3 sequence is CASGLGGYEQYF. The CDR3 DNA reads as TGTGCTAGTGGTTTAGGCGGGTACGAGCAGTACTTC.